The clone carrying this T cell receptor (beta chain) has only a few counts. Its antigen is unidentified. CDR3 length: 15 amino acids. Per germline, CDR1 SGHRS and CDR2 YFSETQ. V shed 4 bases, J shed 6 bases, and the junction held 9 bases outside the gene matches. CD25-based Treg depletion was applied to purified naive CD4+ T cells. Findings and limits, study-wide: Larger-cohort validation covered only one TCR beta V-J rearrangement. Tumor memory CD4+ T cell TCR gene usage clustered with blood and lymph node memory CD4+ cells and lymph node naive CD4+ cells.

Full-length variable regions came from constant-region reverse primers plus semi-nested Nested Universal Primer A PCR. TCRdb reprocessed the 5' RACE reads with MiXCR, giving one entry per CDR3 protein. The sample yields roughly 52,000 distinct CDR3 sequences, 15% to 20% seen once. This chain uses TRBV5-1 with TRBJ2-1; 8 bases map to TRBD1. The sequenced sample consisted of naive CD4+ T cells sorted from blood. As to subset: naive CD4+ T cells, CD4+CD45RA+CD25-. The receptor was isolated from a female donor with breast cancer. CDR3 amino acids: CASSPGQGRGNEQFF. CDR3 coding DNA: TGCGCCAGCAGCCCCGGACAGGGACGAGGCAATGAGCAGTTCTTC.